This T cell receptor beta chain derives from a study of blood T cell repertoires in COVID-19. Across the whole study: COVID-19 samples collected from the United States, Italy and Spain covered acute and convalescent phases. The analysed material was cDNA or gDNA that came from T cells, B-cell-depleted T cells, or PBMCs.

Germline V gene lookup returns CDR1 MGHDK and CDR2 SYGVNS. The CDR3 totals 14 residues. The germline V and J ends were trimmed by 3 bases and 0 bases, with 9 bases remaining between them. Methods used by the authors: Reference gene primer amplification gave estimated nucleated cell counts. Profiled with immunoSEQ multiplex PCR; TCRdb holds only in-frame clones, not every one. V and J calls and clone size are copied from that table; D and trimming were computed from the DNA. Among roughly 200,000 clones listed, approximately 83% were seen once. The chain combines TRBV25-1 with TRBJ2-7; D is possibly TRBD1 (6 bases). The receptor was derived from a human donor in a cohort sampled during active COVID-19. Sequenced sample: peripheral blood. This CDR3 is CASSEFRGSYEQYF. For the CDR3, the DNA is TGTGCCAGCAGTGAGTTCAGGGGCTCCTACGAGCAGTACTTC.